This T cell receptor (beta chain) appears in the sequencing data of a study of OX40 agonist ivuxolimab in advanced cancers. The table came from immunoSEQ multiplex PCR; TCRdb's copy has only in-frame clones and leaves some out. Among around 130,000 clones listed, 90% to 95% were seen once. The sequence came from an adult with an advanced solid tumor such as melanoma, head and neck, liver or kidney cancer. The sequencing used CD4+ or CD8+ T cells sorted from blood, collected in a trial of the OX40 agonist ivuxolimab.

CDR3 sequence: CASSLAGNEQFF. CDR3 DNA: TGTGCCAGCAGCTTGGCGGGTAATGAGCAGTTCTTC. This rearrangement joins TRBV5-6 to TRBJ2-1, with D uncertain. Germline CDR1 reads SGHDT; CDR2 reads YYEEEE. The CDR3 length is 12 residues. The V and J ends lost 0 bases and 7 bases respectively, with 5 bases between them.